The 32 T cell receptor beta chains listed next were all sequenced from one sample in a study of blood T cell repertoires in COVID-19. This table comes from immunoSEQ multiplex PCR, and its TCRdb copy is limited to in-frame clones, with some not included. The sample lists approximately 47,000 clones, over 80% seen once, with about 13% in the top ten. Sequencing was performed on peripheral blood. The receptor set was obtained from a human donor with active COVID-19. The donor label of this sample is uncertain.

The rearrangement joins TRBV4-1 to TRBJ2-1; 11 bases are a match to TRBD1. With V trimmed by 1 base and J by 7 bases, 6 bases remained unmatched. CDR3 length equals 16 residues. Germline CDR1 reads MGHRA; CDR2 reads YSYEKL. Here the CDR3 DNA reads TGCGCCAGCAGCCAAGTTCGGACAGGGGGCTCGAATGAGCAGTTCTTC. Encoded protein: CASSQVRTGGSNEQFF.

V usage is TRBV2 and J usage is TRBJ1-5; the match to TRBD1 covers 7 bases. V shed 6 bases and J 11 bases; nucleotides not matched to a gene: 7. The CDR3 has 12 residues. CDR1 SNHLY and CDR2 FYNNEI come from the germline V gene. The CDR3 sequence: CASSTQGEAQHF. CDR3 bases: TGTGCCAGCAGCACGCAGGGGGAGGCCCAGCATTTT.

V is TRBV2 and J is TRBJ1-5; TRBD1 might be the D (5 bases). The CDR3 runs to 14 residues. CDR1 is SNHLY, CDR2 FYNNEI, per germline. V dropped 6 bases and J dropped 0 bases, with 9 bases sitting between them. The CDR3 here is CASRQGNSNQPQHF. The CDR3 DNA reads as TGTGCCAGCAGGCAGGGCAATAGCAATCAGCCCCAGCATTTT.

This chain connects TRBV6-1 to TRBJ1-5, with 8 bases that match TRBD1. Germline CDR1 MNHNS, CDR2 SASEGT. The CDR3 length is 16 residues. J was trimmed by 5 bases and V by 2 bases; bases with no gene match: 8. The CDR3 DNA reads TGTGCCAGCAGTGAACCGCAGGGGGCAGGATATCAGCCCCAGCATTTT. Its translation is CASSEPQGAGYQPQHF.

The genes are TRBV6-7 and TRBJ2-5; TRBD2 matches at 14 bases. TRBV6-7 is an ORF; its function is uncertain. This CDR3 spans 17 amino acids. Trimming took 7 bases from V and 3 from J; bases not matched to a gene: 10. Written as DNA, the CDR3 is TGTGCCAGCATCCTTACCGGACTAGCGGGGGGAAAAGAGACCCAGTACTTC. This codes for CASILTGLAGGKETQYF.

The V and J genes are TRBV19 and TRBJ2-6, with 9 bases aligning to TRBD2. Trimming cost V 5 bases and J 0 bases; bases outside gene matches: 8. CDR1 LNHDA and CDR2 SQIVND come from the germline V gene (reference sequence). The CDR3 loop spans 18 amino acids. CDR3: CASSPSTSGSSGANVLTF. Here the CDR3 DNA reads TGTGCCAGTAGTCCTTCGACTAGCGGAAGCTCTGGGGCCAACGTCCTGACTTTC.

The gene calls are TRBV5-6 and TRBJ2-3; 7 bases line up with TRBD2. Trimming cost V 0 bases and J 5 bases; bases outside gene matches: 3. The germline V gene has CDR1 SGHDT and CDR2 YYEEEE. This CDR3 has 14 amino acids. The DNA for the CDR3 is TGTGCCAGCAGCTTGGGCGGGGGTGTAGATACGCAGTATTTT. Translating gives CASSLGGGVDTQYF.

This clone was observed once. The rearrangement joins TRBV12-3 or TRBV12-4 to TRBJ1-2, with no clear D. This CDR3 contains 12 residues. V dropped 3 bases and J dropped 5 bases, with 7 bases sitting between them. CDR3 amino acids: CASSLEGYGYTF. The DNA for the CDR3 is TGTGCCAGCAGTTTGGAGGGATATGGCTACACCTTC.

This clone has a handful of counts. The CDR3 DNA is TGTGCCAGCAGCGGGGACAGGGGGCTGGGAGAGCAGTACTTC. Its translation: CASSGDRGLGEQYF. V is TRBV5-6 and J is TRBJ2-7, with 12 bases matching TRBD1. This CDR3 is built from 14 residues. Germline-derived CDR1 and CDR2 are SGHDT and YYEEEE. V dropped 4 bases and J dropped 7; count of bases not matched to a gene: 6.

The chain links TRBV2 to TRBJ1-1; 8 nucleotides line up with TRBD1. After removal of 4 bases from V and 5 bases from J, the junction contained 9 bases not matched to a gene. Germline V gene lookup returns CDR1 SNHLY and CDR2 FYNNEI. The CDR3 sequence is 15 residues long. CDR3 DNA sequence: TGTGCCAGCAGTGTTTCCCGACAGGGGAGGACTGAAGCTTTCTTT. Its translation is CASSVSRQGRTEAFF.

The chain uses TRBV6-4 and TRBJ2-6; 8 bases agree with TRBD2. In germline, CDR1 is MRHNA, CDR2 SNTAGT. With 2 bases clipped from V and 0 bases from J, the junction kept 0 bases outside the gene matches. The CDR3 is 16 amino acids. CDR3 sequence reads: CASSDLAGSGANVLTF. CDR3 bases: TGTGCCAGCAGTGACCTAGCGGGCTCTGGGGCCAACGTCCTGACTTTC.

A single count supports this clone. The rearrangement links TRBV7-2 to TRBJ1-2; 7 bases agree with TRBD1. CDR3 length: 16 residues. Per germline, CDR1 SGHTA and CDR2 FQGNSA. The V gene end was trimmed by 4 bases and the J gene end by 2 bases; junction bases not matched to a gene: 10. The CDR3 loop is CASSSRGTVSNYGYTF. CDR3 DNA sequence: TGTGCCAGCAGCTCTAGAGGGACAGTTTCAAACTATGGCTACACCTTC.

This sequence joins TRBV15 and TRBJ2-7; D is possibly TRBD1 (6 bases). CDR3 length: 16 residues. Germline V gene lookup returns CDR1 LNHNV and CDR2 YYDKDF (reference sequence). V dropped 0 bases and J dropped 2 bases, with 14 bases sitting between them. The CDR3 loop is CATSRDAGAGAYEQYF. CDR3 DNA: TGTGCCACCAGCAGAGATGCCGGGGCAGGGGCCTACGAGCAGTACTTC. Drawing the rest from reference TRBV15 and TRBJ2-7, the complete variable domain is DAMVIQNPRYQVTQFGKPVTLSCSQTLNHNVMYWYQQKSSQAPKLLFHYYDKDFNNEADTPDNFQSRRPNTSFCFLDIRSPGLGDTAMYLCATSRDAGAGAYEQYFGPGTRLTVT.

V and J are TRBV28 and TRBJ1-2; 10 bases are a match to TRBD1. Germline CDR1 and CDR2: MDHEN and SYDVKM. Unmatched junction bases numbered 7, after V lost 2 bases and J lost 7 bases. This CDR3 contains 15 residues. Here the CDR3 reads CASSLIAGQGVGYTF. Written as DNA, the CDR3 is TGTGCCAGCAGTTTAATAGCCGGACAGGGGGTTGGCTACACCTTC.

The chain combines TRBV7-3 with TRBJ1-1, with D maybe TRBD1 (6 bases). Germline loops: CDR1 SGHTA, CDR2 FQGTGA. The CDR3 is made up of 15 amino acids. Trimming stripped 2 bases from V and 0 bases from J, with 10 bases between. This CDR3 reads CASSLGRGLNTEAFF. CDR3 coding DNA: TGTGCCAGCAGCTTAGGCAGGGGATTGAACACTGAAGCTTTCTTT.

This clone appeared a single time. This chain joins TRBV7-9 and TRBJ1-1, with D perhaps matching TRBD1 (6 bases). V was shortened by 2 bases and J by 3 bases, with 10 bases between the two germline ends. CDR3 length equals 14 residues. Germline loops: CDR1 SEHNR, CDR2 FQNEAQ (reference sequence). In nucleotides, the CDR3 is TGTGCCAGCAGCTTATACAGGGACGACACTGAAGCTTTCTTT. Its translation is CASSLYRDDTEAFF.

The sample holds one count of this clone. The CDR3: CASSYRSRGTDTQYF. Here the CDR3 DNA reads TGTGCCAGCAGTTACCGTTCTCGAGGCACAGATACGCAGTATTTT. This chain connects TRBV6-2 or TRBV6-3 to TRBJ2-3, with D unresolved. Trimming shortened V by 2 bases and J by 1 base, and 10 bases separated the two germline ends. The CDR3 length is 15 residues. Germline V gives CDR1 MNHEY, CDR2 SVGEGT.

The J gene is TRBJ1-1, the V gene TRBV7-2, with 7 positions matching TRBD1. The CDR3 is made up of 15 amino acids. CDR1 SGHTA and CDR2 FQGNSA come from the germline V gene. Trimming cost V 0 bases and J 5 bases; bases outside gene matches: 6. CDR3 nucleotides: TGTGCCAGCAGCTTAGCGGCGGCAGGGGGGACTGAAGCTTTCTTT. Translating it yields CASSLAAAGGTEAFF. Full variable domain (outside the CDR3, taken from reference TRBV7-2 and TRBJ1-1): GAGVSQSPSNKVTEKGKDVELRCDPISGHTALYWYRQSLGQGLEFLIYFQGNSAPDKSGLPSDRFSAERTGGSVSTLTIQRTQQEDSAVYLCASSLAAAGGTEAFFGQGTRLTVV.

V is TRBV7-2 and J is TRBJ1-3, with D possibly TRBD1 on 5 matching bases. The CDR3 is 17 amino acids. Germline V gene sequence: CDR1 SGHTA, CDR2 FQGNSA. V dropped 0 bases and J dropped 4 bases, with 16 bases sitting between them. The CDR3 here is CASSLAWVGGTGNTIYF. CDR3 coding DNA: TGTGCCAGCAGCTTAGCTTGGGTGGGGGGGACCGGAAACACCATATATTTT.

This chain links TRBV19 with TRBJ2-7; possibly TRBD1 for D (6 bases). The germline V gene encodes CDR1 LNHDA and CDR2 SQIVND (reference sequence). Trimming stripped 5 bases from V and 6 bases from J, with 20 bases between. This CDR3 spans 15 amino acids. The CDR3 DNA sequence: TGTGCCAGTAGTCAGGGGCGGCAAAGGGAGCCCGAGCAGTACTTC. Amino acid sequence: CASSQGRQREPEQYF. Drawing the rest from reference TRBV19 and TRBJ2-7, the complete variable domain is DGGITQSPKYLFRKEGQNVTLSCEQNLNHDAMYWYRQDPGQGLRLIYYSQIVNDFQKGDIAEGYSVSREKKESFPLTVTSAQKNPTAFYLCASSQGRQREPEQYFGPGTRLTVT.

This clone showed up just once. In DNA, the CDR3 is TGTGCCACCAGTGAACGTGGGAGACACTTAGACGGCGAGCAGTACTTC. The encoded protein is CATSERGRHLDGEQYF. The chain uses TRBV24-1 and TRBJ2-7; tentatively, D is TRBD2 (5 bases). Trimming removed 4 bases at V and 6 bases at J, with 21 bases between. The CDR3 is 16 amino acids. In germline, CDR1 is KGHDR, CDR2 SFDVKD.

The CDR3 DNA follows: TGTGCCACCAGGCCTACAGGGGGCAACTATGGCTACACCTTC. It encodes CATRPTGGNYGYTF. The V gene is TRBV15, the J gene TRBJ1-2; 9 bases are shared with TRBD1. CDR3 length equals 14 residues. Per the germline V gene, CDR1 is LNHNV and CDR2 is YYDKDF (reference sequence). V lost 6 bases, J lost 2 bases, and 4 bases stayed unmatched. The whole variable domain, remainder taken from reference TRBV15 and TRBJ1-2, is DAMVIQNPRYQVTQFGKPVTLSCSQTLNHNVMYWYQQKSSQAPKLLFHYYDKDFNNEADTPDNFQSRRPNTSFCFLDIRSPGLGDTAMYLCATRPTGGNYGYTFGSGTRLTVV.

The CDR3 nucleotides read TGTGCCAGCAGCTCAACCTCCGGGACTAGCGGGCGTGGGGGGAATGAGCAGTTCTTC. Amino acids: CASSSTSGTSGRGGNEQFF. V gene TRBV7-3 combines with J gene TRBJ2-1; the match to TRBD2 covers 12 bases. The CDR3 has 19 residues. CDR1 and CDR2 from the germline V gene are SGHTA and FQGTGA. J gave up 7 bases and V 4 bases, and 17 bases lay outside the gene matches.

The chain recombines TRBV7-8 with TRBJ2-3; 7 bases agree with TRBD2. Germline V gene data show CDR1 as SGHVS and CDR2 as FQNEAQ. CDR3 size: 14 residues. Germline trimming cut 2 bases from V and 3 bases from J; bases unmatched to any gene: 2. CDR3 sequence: CASSLTGGTDTQYF. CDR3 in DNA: TGTGCCAGCAGCTTAACGGGAGGTACAGATACGCAGTATTTT.

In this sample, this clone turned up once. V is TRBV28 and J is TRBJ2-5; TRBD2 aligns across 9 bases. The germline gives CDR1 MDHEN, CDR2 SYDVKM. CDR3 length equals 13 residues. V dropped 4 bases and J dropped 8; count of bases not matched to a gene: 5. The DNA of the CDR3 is TGTGCCAGCAGTTCTAGCGGGGCGGGTACCCAGTACTTC. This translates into CASSSSGAGTQYF.

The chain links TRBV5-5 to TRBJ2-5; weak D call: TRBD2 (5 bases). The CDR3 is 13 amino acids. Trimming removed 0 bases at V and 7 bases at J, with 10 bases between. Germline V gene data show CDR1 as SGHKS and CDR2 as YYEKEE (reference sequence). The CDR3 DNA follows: TGTGCCAGCAGCTTGGTCGTGGACTCGACCCAGTACTTC. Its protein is CASSLVVDSTQYF.

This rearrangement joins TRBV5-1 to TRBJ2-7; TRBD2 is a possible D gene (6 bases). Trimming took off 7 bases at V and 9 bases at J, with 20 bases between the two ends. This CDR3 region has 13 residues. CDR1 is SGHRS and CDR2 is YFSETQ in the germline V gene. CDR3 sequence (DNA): TGCGCCAGCGGGCTCGACAGCGGGTTAGGGCAGTACTTC. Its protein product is CASGLDSGLGQYF.

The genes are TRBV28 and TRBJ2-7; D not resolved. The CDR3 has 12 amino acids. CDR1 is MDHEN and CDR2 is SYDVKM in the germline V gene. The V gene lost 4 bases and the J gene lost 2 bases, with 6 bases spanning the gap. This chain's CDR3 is CASSSATYEQYF. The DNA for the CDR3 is TGTGCCAGCAGTTCCGCTACCTACGAGCAGTACTTC.

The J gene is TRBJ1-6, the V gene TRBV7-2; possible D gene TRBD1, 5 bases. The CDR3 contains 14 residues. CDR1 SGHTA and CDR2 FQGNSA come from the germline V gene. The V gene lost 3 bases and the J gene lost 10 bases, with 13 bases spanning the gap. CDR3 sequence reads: CASSFSRVESPLHF. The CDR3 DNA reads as TGTGCCAGCAGCTTTAGCAGGGTTGAGTCACCCCTCCACTTT.

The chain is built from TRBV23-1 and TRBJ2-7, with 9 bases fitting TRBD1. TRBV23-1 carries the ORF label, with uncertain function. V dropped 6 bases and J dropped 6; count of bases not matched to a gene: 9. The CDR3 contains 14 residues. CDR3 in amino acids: CASRCPWTGVEQYF. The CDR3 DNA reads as TGCGCCAGCAGATGCCCTTGGACAGGGGTCGAGCAGTACTTC.

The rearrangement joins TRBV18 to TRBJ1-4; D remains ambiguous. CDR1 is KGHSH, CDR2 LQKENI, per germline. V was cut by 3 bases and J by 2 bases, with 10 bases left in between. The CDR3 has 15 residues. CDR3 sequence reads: CASSPSVSTNEKLFF. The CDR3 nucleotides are TGTGCCAGCTCACCCAGTGTGTCCACTAATGAAAAACTGTTTTTT. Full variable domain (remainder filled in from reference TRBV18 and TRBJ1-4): NAGVMQNPRHLVRRRGQEARLRCSPMKGHSHVYWYRQLPEEGLKFMVYLQKENIIDESGMPKERFSAEFPKEGPSILRIQQVVRGDSAAYFCASSPSVSTNEKLFFGSGTQLSVL.

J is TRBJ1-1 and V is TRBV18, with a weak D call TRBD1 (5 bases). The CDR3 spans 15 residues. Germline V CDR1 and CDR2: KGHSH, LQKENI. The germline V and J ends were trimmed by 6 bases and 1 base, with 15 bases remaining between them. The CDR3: CASSSKSGSNTEAFF. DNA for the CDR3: TGTGCCAGCTCGTCAAAATCAGGGTCGAACACTGAAGCTTTCTTT.